This TCR beta chain was retrieved from a study of early T cells in non-severe SARS-CoV-2 infection. General study findings and limits: Matches to VDJdb favored anti-spike CD8 responses and missed private and CD4 specificities.

This clonotype has a count of ten or more. Antigen unknown. Attachment of unique molecular identifiers was made to individual cDNA molecules. TCRdb analysed the 5' RACE reads with MiXCR anew, one entry per CDR3 protein. Found here are some 40,000 distinct CDR3 sequences, 5.5% to 7% of them singletons; the top ten hold approximately 4%. The CDR3 is 21 amino acids. Per the germline V gene, CDR1 is DFQATT and CDR2 is SNEGSKA (reference sequence). V shed 0 bases and J shed 1 base, with 30 bases lying between them. V is TRBV20-1 and J is TRBJ1-1, with TRBD1 as a possible D gene (6 bases). The material was whole blood, obtained at baseline. This receptor was identified in an adult who was a healthcare worker with PCR-confirmed SARS-CoV-2 infection or an uninfected control (not recorded which). CDR3 DNA sequence: TGCAGTGCTAGAGATTCCCTCTATGCAGGGGACCACCAGAAAAAGAACACTGAAGCTTTCTTT. It is translated as CSARDSLYAGDHQKKNTEAFF.